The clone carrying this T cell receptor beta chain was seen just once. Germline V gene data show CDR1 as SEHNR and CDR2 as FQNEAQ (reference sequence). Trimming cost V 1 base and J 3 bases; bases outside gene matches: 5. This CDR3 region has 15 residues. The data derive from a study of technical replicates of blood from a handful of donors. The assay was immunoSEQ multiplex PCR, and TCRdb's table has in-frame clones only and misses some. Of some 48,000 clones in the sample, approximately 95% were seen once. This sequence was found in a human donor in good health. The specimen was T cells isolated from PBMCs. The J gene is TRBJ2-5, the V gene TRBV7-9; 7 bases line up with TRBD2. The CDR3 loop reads CASSLDGLAEETQYF. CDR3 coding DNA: TGTGCCAGCAGCTTAGATGGGCTAGCGGAAGAGACCCAGTACTTC.